This passage covers 17 T cell receptor beta chains from one sample sequenced in a study of blood T cell repertoires in COVID-19. The table came from immunoSEQ multiplex PCR; TCRdb's copy has only in-frame clones and leaves some out. Of 330,000 or so clones listed, roughly 90% are singletons. The source material was PBMCs or T cells enriched from blood (not recorded which). Receptor source: a woman in her twenties or thirties who had been exposed to COVID-19.

The chain uses TRBV2 and TRBJ2-7; D may be TRBD1 (5 bases). The CDR3 contains 15 residues. Trimming shortened V by 2 bases and J by 2 bases, and 13 bases separated the two germline ends. Per the germline V gene, CDR1 is SNHLY and CDR2 is FYNNEI. The CDR3 coding sequence is TGTGCCAGCAGTGAATTTGAACAGGAGACCTACGAGCAGTACTTC. It encodes CASSEFEQETYEQYF.

The CDR3 bases are TGTGCCAGCAGTTACAGGGCGGGAGGAACCAATGAGCAGTTCTTC. It encodes CASSYRAGGTNEQFF. The chain uses TRBV6-5 and TRBJ2-1; 8 bases agree with TRBD2. The CDR3 consists of 15 residues. The V gene's germline CDR1 is MNHEY and CDR2 SVGAGI. V was pared by 2 bases and J by 6 bases, with 6 bases of the junction left unmatched.

The chain combines TRBV24-1 with TRBJ1-1; the D gene is possibly TRBD1 (5 bases). Trimming removed 9 bases at V and 10 bases at J, with 14 bases between. The germline V gene has CDR1 KGHDR and CDR2 SFDVKD. This CDR3 comprises 11 residues. This CDR3 reads CATSRGRRAFF. CDR3 nucleotide sequence: TGTGCCACCTCAAGGGGTAGGCGAGCTTTCTTT.

The DNA of the CDR3 is TGTGCCAGCAGCTTCCGGGACAGGAGGACTAGCGGGAGCCACAATGAGCAGTTCTTC. The encoded protein is CASSFRDRRTSGSHNEQFF. The chain recombines TRBV5-6 with TRBJ2-1, with TRBD2 matching 13 bases. V lost 2 bases to trimming and J lost 5 bases; unmatched junction nucleotides: 13. The length of the CDR3 is 19 residues. The V gene's germline CDR1 is SGHDT and CDR2 YYEEEE.

This clone has at least ten counts. The chain employs TRBV19 and TRBJ2-6; TRBD1 aligns across 9 bases. Unmatched junction bases numbered 0, after V lost 0 bases and J lost 15 bases. Looked up from germline, CDR1 is LNHDA and CDR2 is SQIVND (reference sequence). This CDR3 region has 12 residues. The CDR3 reads CASSIEQGALTF. The CDR3 DNA follows: TGTGCCAGTAGTATAGAACAGGGGGCCCTGACTTTC.

A few counts support this clone. The J gene is TRBJ2-4, the V gene TRBV5-1, with a possible D match to TRBD1 (6 bases). The CDR3 runs to 13 residues. Trimming left V 5 bases short and J 8 bases short, with 14 bases between. Looked up from germline, CDR1 is SGHRS and CDR2 is YFSETQ. CDR3 loop: CASSQGSGDIQYF. CDR3 coding DNA: TGCGCCAGCAGTCAGGGGAGTGGGGACATTCAGTACTTC.

As for this clone: The sample has other DNA sequences that encode this CDR3 too. Here the CDR3 DNA reads TGTGCCAGTAGTATCAGGGTAAATCAGCCCCAGCATTTT. Translation gives CASSIRVNQPQHF. This rearrangement joins TRBV19 to TRBJ1-5; possible D gene TRBD1, 5 bases. Per germline, CDR1 LNHDA and CDR2 SQIVND (reference sequence). V was shortened by 3 bases and J by 4 bases, with 7 bases between the two germline ends. The CDR3 covers 13 residues.

Note on this clone: At one of its ends the junction is not consistent with the germline gene, which may arise from a read error. The CDR3 sequence: CASSEGGARPLDF. The CDR3 DNA sequence: TGTGCCAGCAGTGAAGGTGGAGCGCGCCCACTTGACTTT. The chain carries TRBV2 and TRBJ1-1; D is unclear. This CDR3 comprises 13 residues. Germline V gene sequence: CDR1 SNHLY, CDR2 FYNNEI.

The chain employs TRBV4-2 and TRBJ2-1; 7 nucleotides match TRBD2. This CDR3 comprises 17 residues. The J segment lost 6 bases and the V segment lost 0 bases, leaving 11 bases of the junction unmatched. From germline, CDR1 is LGHNA and CDR2 YNFKEQ. Here the CDR3 reads CASSQDIGGSSSNEQFF. CDR3 nucleotide sequence: TGTGCCAGCAGCCAAGACATAGGCGGGAGTTCCAGCAATGAGCAGTTCTTC.

The chain is built from TRBV28 and TRBJ1-6, with D possibly matching TRBD1 (5 bases). V was shortened by 5 bases and J by 10 bases, with 12 bases between the two germline ends. CDR1 MDHEN and CDR2 SYDVKM come from the germline V gene. The CDR3 consists of 13 residues. CDR3 DNA sequence: TGTGCCAGCAGTCCTCCGGGGGACTCACCCCTCCACTTT. Translation: CASSPPGDSPLHF. Filled out from reference TRBV28 and TRBJ1-6, the complete variable domain reads DVKVTQSSRYLVKRTGEKVFLECVQDMDHENMFWYRQDPGLGLRLIYFSYDVKMKEKGDIPEGYSVSREKKERFSLILESASTNQTSMYLCASSPPGDSPLHFGNGTRLTVT.

The chain employs TRBV27 and TRBJ2-7; 7 bases map to TRBD2. The V gene's germline CDR1 is MNHEY and CDR2 SMNVEV (reference sequence). With 3 bases clipped from V and 4 bases from J, the junction kept 6 bases outside the gene matches. CDR3 size: 14 residues. CDR3 DNA sequence: TGTGCCAGCAGTTTGGTGGCGGGAGTTTACGAGCAGTACTTC. Its translation is CASSLVAGVYEQYF.

The chain uses TRBV14 and TRBJ1-2; TRBD1 agrees at 7 bases. The CDR3 spans 14 residues. The junction had 6 bases not matched to a gene; V was cut back by 0 bases and J by 8 bases. From germline, CDR1 is SGHDN and CDR2 FVKESK. CDR3 nucleotides: TGTGCCAGCAGCCAAGATACGACAGGGAGCGGCTACACCTTC. Amino acid sequence: CASSQDTTGSGYTF.

The chain carries TRBV30 and TRBJ2-1; TRBD2 aligns across 10 bases. The germline V gene has CDR1 GTSNPN and CDR2 SVGIG (reference sequence). The CDR3 length is 15 residues. V lost 2 bases to trimming and J lost 8 bases; unmatched junction nucleotides: 9. This CDR3 reads CAWSHMSGRVDEQFF. The CDR3 region has the DNA TGTGCCTGGAGTCATATGAGCGGGAGGGTGGATGAGCAGTTCTTC.

The chain couples TRBV6-6 to TRBJ1-5; possibly TRBD1 for D (6 bases). The V end was cut by 6 bases, the J end by 2 bases, with 14 bases between. Germline values: CDR1 MNHNY, CDR2 SVGAGI (reference sequence). This CDR3 region has 15 residues. The CDR3 reads CASSSQGSGNQPQHF. The CDR3 coding sequence is TGTGCCAGCAGCAGTCAGGGGAGCGGCAATCAGCCCCAGCATTTT.

The chain uses TRBV10-3 and TRBJ2-5, with D perhaps matching TRBD2 (5 bases). The CDR3 covers 13 residues. CDR1 ENHRY and CDR2 SYGVKD come from the germline V gene. Trimming pared 11 bases from V and 5 bases from J, leaving 18 bases between. The CDR3, as DNA: TGTGCCGTGAACCCGGGATTCGGGGAGACCCAGTACTTC. This translates into CAVNPGFGETQYF.

This clone was recorded a few times. The genes are TRBV12-5 and TRBJ2-7; possibly TRBD2 for D (5 bases). Trimming removed 2 bases at V and 7 bases at J, with 12 bases between. Germline V gene data show CDR1 as LGHNT and CDR2 as FRNRAP. CDR3 length: 13 residues. The CDR3 DNA is TGTGCTAGTGGTTTGACTAAATCGGGGGAGCAGTACTTC. This encodes CASGLTKSGEQYF.

This clone appeared once. This sequence joins TRBV2 and TRBJ2-3, with 12 bases lining up with TRBD2. V was clipped by 4 bases and J by 2 bases; unmatched bases: 1. The CDR3 covers 15 residues. CDR1 and CDR2 from the germline V gene are SNHLY and FYNNEI. CDR3 amino acids: CASSGLAGVTDTQYF. CDR3 DNA: TGTGCCAGCAGTGGACTAGCGGGAGTCACAGATACGCAGTATTTT.